This T cell receptor beta chain was recovered during a study of blood T cell repertoires in COVID-19. The overall study: Nucleic acid was either cDNA or gDNA, and it came from T cells, B-cell-depleted T cells, or PBMCs.

The J segment lost 5 bases and the V segment lost 5 bases, leaving 10 bases of the junction unmatched. The CDR3 runs 15 residues. Germline CDR1 is SEHNR and CDR2 is FQNEAQ (reference sequence). Sequencing was performed with immunoSEQ multiplex PCR; in TCRdb, only in-frame clones are kept and a portion is missing. The table shows approximately 290,000 clones, with around 90% occurring only once. This clone appeared once. Participants, roughly 18 to 100 years old, spanned under 25 US areas. Cohorts were assigned according to the clinical history that participants reported. This clonotype was sampled from a woman under 30 with acute COVID-19. Sequencing was performed on PBMCs or T cells enriched from blood (not recorded which). The genes are TRBV7-9 and TRBJ2-7, with 9 bases that match TRBD1. CDR3 loop: CASSPPGTGRDEQYF. CDR3 DNA sequence: TGTGCCAGCAGCCCCCCCGGGACAGGGCGGGACGAGCAGTACTTC.